This T cell receptor beta chain came from a study of graft-versus-host responses after intestinal transplantation. Study information: Recipients uniformly received anti-thymocyte globulin induction, followed by tacrolimus and steroids for around 3 years. Broader study findings: Early HvG declines after transplant were associated with peak circulating GvH clone levels.

With regard to this clone: Its antigen remains unidentified.

Germline V gene data show CDR1 as SEHNR and CDR2 as FQNEAQ (reference sequence). The CDR3 is 17 residues long. V was clipped by 0 bases and J by 4 bases, with 15 bases between them. Profiled with immunoSEQ multiplex PCR; TCRdb holds only in-frame clones, not every one. The table shows approximately 88,000 clones, with 90% occurring only once. V and J are TRBV7-9 and TRBJ1-4; D remains unclear. Sequenced here: unstimulated CD4+ T cells sorted from spleen or lymph node cells, sampled before intestinal transplant. This receptor was obtained from a human donor who received an intestinal transplant. The CDR3 sequence is CASSLASGDSRNEKLFF. DNA for the CDR3: TGTGCCAGCAGCTTAGCGTCCGGCGACTCTCGTAATGAAAAACTGTTTTTT.